The 30 T cell receptor beta chains below come from one sample, sequenced in a study of B cell selection in AIRE deficiency (dated by TCRdb to the late 2010s). The library was prepared using the immunoSEQ multiplex PCR assay. As stored in TCRdb, this immuneACCESS dataset retains in-frame rearrangements with V and J assigned. A fraction of the clones does not appear; measured against another copy, unresolved V genes explain less than half of the discrepancy, and the remainder lacks a known reason. Recorded for this sample are roughly 25,000 clones; over 95% of them occurred a single time. Of the sample, approximately 0.25% is held by the ten largest clones. Conventional CD4 T cells were sorted as CD4+CD127+ cells. The sample taken for sequencing was CD4+CD127+ conventional T cells sorted from PBMCs. Source of these receptors: a human donor in good health.

The V call is TRBV11-2, the J call TRBJ1-5, with D perhaps matching TRBD1 (5 bases). The CDR3 is 15 amino acids. The germline V gene encodes CDR1 SGHAT and CDR2 FQNNGV. V was shortened by 0 bases and J by 4 bases, with 10 bases between the two germline ends. CDR3 coding DNA: TGTGCCAGCAGCTTAGACTGGGGGAAGAATCAGCCCCAGCATTTT. It encodes CASSLDWGKNQPQHF.

The genes are TRBV6-1 and TRBJ2-2, with D unclear. Germline V gives CDR1 MNHNS, CDR2 SASEGT. The CDR3 sequence is 12 residues long. V lost 2 bases, J lost 4 bases, and 2 bases lay in between. The DNA of the CDR3 is TGTGCCAGCAGTGAACTCACCGGGGAGCTGTTTTTT. This codes for CASSELTGELFF.

The V call is TRBV5-1, the J call TRBJ1-5; 9 bases fit TRBD1. Trimming at V came to 2 bases and at J to 3 bases, leaving 3 bases not matched to a gene. The CDR3 length is 15 residues. CDR1 and CDR2 (germline): SGHRS, YFSETQ. The CDR3 loop reads CASSFGTGYNQPQHF. As DNA, the CDR3 is TGCGCCAGCAGCTTCGGGACAGGGTACAATCAGCCCCAGCATTTT.

This chain links TRBV18 with TRBJ2-4; perhaps TRBD1 as D (6 bases). Per the germline V gene, CDR1 is KGHSH and CDR2 is LQKENI. Trimming stripped 5 bases from V and 3 bases from J, with 11 bases between. The CDR3 runs to 14 residues. The CDR3 protein is CASSAQTGKNIQYF. The CDR3 bases are TGTGCCAGCTCAGCCCAGACAGGCAAAAACATTCAGTACTTC.

This clone showed up just once. The rearrangement joins TRBV6-5 to TRBJ1-2, with 7 positions matching TRBD1. The CDR3 totals 14 residues. The germline CDR1 and CDR2 sequences are MNHEY and SVGAGI. J lost 7 bases, V lost 0 bases, and 5 bases had no gene match. CDR3 in DNA: TGTGCCAGCAGTTACTCCTCAGGGGGGGTTGGCTACACCTTC. Residues: CASSYSSGGVGYTF.

The chain links TRBV5-4 to TRBJ1-2; 7 nucleotides align to TRBD1. Germline lookup yields CDR1 SGHNT and CDR2 YYREEE (reference sequence). This CDR3 spans 14 amino acids. The V gene end was trimmed by 5 bases and the J gene end by 0 bases; junction bases not matched to a gene: 4. DNA of the CDR3: TGTGCCAGCAGTTCCAGGGGGGCTAACTATGGCTACACCTTC. Amino acid sequence: CASSSRGANYGYTF.

J is TRBJ1-1 and V is TRBV7-3, with D tentatively TRBD1 (6 bases). CDR1 is SGHTA and CDR2 is FQGTGA in the germline V gene. This CDR3 has 15 residues. V gave up 5 bases and J gave up 1 base, with 14 bases separating them. DNA for the CDR3: TGTGCCAGCAGCCTACAGGGTCGAGGGAACACTGAAGCTTTCTTT. This codes for CASSLQGRGNTEAFF.

The chain combines TRBV9 with TRBJ2-2; D is perhaps TRBD2 (5 bases). This CDR3 region has 15 residues. V lost 0 bases and J lost 8, with 14 bases in between. Germline values: CDR1 SGDLS, CDR2 YYNGEE. The CDR3 DNA follows: TGTGCCAGCAGCGTAGGGCGGACTCGTACGGGGGAGCTGTTTTTT. This sequence encodes CASSVGRTRTGELFF.

V and J are TRBV13 and TRBJ1-2; possibly TRBD1 for D (6 bases). V was pared by 3 bases and J by 4 bases, with 9 bases between. Germline V gene sequence: CDR1 PRHDT, CDR2 FYEKMQ (reference sequence). This CDR3 is 13 amino acids long. This chain's CDR3 is CASSFLQGYGYTF. Written as DNA, the CDR3 is TGTGCCAGCAGCTTTTTACAGGGCTATGGCTACACCTTC.

This rearrangement joins TRBV10-2 to TRBJ2-7; TRBD2 aligns across 8 bases. The ends lost 5 bases at V and 5 bases at J; junction bases unmatched: 14. Germline CDR1 is WSHSY and CDR2 is SAAADI. The CDR3 has 16 amino acids. The CDR3: CASSPTLREGTHEQYF. Here the CDR3 DNA reads TGCGCCAGCAGTCCAACCCTACGGGAGGGTACCCACGAGCAGTACTTC.

The chain combines TRBV7-9 with TRBJ1-2, with D possibly matching TRBD1 (5 bases). V lost 4 bases to trimming and J lost 3 bases, with 15 bases between them. Germline values: CDR1 SEHNR, CDR2 FQNEAQ (reference sequence). This CDR3 is built from 15 residues. Here the CDR3 DNA reads TGTGCCAGCAGCTATTTCCGGGACGAGGACTATGGCTACACCTTC. Protein: CASSYFRDEDYGYTF.

This chain joins TRBV2 and TRBJ1-2; D remains ambiguous. The V end lost 2 bases, the J end lost 5 bases, and 6 bases lay between the germline ends. CDR1 and CDR2 from the germline V gene are SNHLY and FYNNEI. The CDR3 has 12 amino acids. The CDR3 nucleotides read TGTGCCAGCAGTGAAAGGTTTTATGGCTACACCTTC. This codes for CASSERFYGYTF.

This sequence joins TRBV6-5 and TRBJ1-4; maybe TRBD1 (6 bases). This CDR3 region has 15 residues. Germline CDR1 MNHEY, CDR2 SVGAGI. The ends were cut back, 3 bases at V and 5 bases at J, with 13 bases in the middle. The CDR3 DNA follows: TGTGCCAGCAGTTATTTCACAGGGCAAAATGAAAAACTGTTTTTT. This sequence encodes CASSYFTGQNEKLFF.

The CDR3 coding sequence is TGTGCCAGCAGCTTGGGGGGGACAGGGGCAAACACTGAAGCTTTCTTT. Protein sequence: CASSLGGTGANTEAFF. This sequence joins TRBV7-9 and TRBJ1-1, with TRBD1 matching 10 bases. Trimming removed 3 bases from V and 2 bases from J; junction bases left unmatched: 6. CDR1 and CDR2 from the germline V gene are SEHNR and FQNEAQ (reference sequence). The CDR3 is 16 residues long.

The rearrangement uses TRBV10-3 and TRBJ2-1; TRBD2 matches 14 bases. CDR1 and CDR2 (germline): ENHRY, SYGVKD. This CDR3 has 15 amino acids. V was pared by 7 bases and J by 7 bases, with 6 bases of the junction left unmatched. The CDR3 DNA reads as TGTGCCATCAACCCGACTAGCGGGAGGGGTAATGAGCAGTTCTTC. This encodes CAINPTSGRGNEQFF.

This clone was observed once. The rearrangement joins TRBV28 to TRBJ2-5; 15 bases are shared with TRBD2. The CDR3 extends over 21 amino acids. Trimming took 3 bases from V and 4 from J; bases not matched to a gene: 18. Germline assignment: CDR1 MDHEN and CDR2 SYDVKM. The CDR3: CASSFSRGAGLAGGLVETQYF. The CDR3 nucleotides read TGTGCCAGCAGTTTTTCGAGAGGCGCGGGACTAGCGGGGGGACTGGTAGAGACCCAGTACTTC.

The chain couples TRBV19 to TRBJ2-7; a weak D match, TRBD1 (10 bases). Germline CDR1 is LNHDA and CDR2 is SQIVND (reference sequence). Trimming pared 5 bases from V and 4 bases from J, leaving 21 bases between. The CDR3 is made up of 16 amino acids. CDR3 in amino acids: CASSPSGTGERYEQYF. CDR3 coding DNA: TGTGCCAGTAGTCCTAGCGGGACAGGGGAAAGGTACGAGCAGTACTTC.

The chain has TRBV5-1 and TRBJ2-3, with TRBD1 matching 9 bases. Unmatched junction bases numbered 9, after V lost 4 bases and J lost 3 bases. Germline CDR1 is SGHRS and CDR2 is YFSETQ. This CDR3 comprises 16 residues. CDR3 nucleotides: TGCGCCAGCAGCCCCTGGGGAGGGACAGGGACAGATACGCAGTATTTT. Translating gives CASSPWGGTGTDTQYF.

The gene calls are TRBV18 and TRBJ1-5; no clear D gene. This CDR3 is 14 amino acids long. Germline V gene sequence: CDR1 KGHSH, CDR2 LQKENI. Trimming pared 1 base from V and 0 bases from J, leaving 4 bases between. The CDR3 loop is CASSPLSSNQPQHF. CDR3 bases: TGTGCCAGCTCACCACTAAGTAGCAATCAGCCCCAGCATTTT. The whole variable domain, filled in from reference TRBV18 and TRBJ1-5, reads NAGVMQNPRHLVRRRGQEARLRCSPMKGHSHVYWYRQLPEEGLKFMVYLQKENIIDESGMPKERFSAEFPKEGPSILRIQQVVRGDSAAYFCASSPLSSNQPQHFGDGTRLSIL.

Points on this clone: A read error may account for a junction end that differs from germline. The V gene is TRBV7-7, the J gene TRBJ2-3; either TRBD1 or TRBD2 may fit D (6 bases each). The CDR3 runs to 16 residues. Germline V gene lookup returns CDR1 SSHAT and CDR2 FNYEAQ (reference sequence). CDR3 residues: CASSPGGGVRTDTQYF. The DNA of the CDR3 is TGTGCTAGCAGCCCCGGAGGGGGAGTGCGCACAGATACGCAGTATTTT.

The chain couples TRBV7-2 to TRBJ2-5; D tentatively reads TRBD1 or TRBD2 (5 bases each). The CDR3 consists of 14 residues. Looked up from germline, CDR1 is SGHTA and CDR2 is FQGNSA. V was pared by 1 base and J by 5 bases, with 11 bases between. The CDR3 reads CASSLGGAGETQYF. The CDR3 DNA sequence: TGTGCCAGCAGCTTAGGAGGGGCAGGGGAGACCCAGTACTTC.

The rearrangement uses TRBV6-5 and TRBJ2-5; D not resolved. Per the germline V gene, CDR1 is MNHEY and CDR2 is SVGAGI. The V gene lost 2 bases and the J gene lost 2 bases, with 9 bases spanning the gap. The CDR3 sequence is 14 residues long. The CDR3 DNA reads as TGTGCCAGCAGTTACGGGCAGCAACAAGAGACCCAGTACTTC. It encodes CASSYGQQQETQYF.

V is TRBV5-8 and J is TRBJ1-5, with D maybe TRBD1 (6 bases). V shed 4 bases and J shed 0 bases, with 14 bases lying between them. This CDR3 region has 16 residues. From germline, CDR1 is SGHTS and CDR2 YDEGEE. The CDR3 reads CASSGSGGLSNQPQHF. In nucleotides, the CDR3 is TGTGCCAGCAGCGGATCCGGGGGGCTTAGCAATCAGCCCCAGCATTTT. The full variable domain, with the rest looked up from reference TRBV5-8 and TRBJ1-5, is EAGVTQSPTHLIKTRGQQATLRCSPISGHTSVYWYQQALGLGLQFLLWYDEGEERNRGNFPPRFSGRQFPNYSSELNVNALELEDSALYLCASSGSGGLSNQPQHFGDGTRLSIL.

The chain is built from TRBV12-5 and TRBJ1-5; 9 nucleotides align to TRBD1. In germline, CDR1 is LGHNT, CDR2 FRNRAP. There are 16 residues in the CDR3. Trimming took 0 bases from V and 4 from J; bases not matched to a gene: 4. CDR3 sequence: CASGLVQGALNQPQHF. As DNA, the CDR3 is TGTGCTAGTGGTTTGGTACAGGGGGCCTTGAATCAGCCCCAGCATTTT.

The chain employs TRBV29-1 and TRBJ1-1; tentative D call: TRBD1 (5 bases). The CDR3 extends over 16 amino acids. CDR1 is SQVTM, CDR2 ANQGSEA, per germline. Trimming cost V 6 bases and J 2 bases, with 22 bases left between them. CDR3 protein: CSVAVSAGTTNTEAFF. In nucleotides, the CDR3 is TGCAGCGTGGCCGTTTCCGCAGGGACCACTAACACTGAAGCTTTCTTT.

This sequence joins TRBV7-9 and TRBJ1-4; D not certain. The CDR3 runs to 12 residues. Trimming cost V 8 bases and J 5 bases, with 9 bases left between them. The germline gives CDR1 SEHNR, CDR2 FQNEAQ (reference sequence). DNA of the CDR3: TGTGCCAGCCTTCGGGAAAATGAAAAACTGTTTTTT. It codes for CASLRENEKLFF.

The CDR3, as DNA: TGTGCCAGCAGCCGTGCCGGGACATCGTATGGCTACACCTTC. Residues: CASSRAGTSYGYTF. The genes are TRBV6-1 and TRBJ1-2; TRBD1 might be the D (6 bases). The CDR3 has 14 amino acids. CDR1 and CDR2 from the germline V gene are MNHNS and SASEGT. Trimming cost V 6 bases and J 5 bases, with 16 bases left between them.

For the CDR3, the DNA is TGTGCCAGCAGTGAGCGTTGGACGGAAAATCAGCCCCAGCATTTT. Protein: CASSERWTENQPQHF. The chain uses TRBV6-1 and TRBJ1-5; no definite D call. V lost 3 bases and J 4 bases, leaving 13 bases between the germline ends. CDR3 length: 15 amino acids. CDR1 is MNHNS and CDR2 is SASEGT in the germline V gene.

The V gene is TRBV10-1, the J gene TRBJ2-3; possible D gene TRBD1, 6 bases. The CDR3 is 13 amino acids. The germline CDR1 and CDR2 sequences are WNHNN and SYGVQD (reference sequence). V shed 8 bases and J shed 4 bases, with 13 bases lying between them. The CDR3 here is CASGIGGADTQYF. For the CDR3, the DNA is TGCGCCAGCGGCATAGGGGGAGCAGATACGCAGTATTTT.

The rearrangement uses TRBV27 and TRBJ1-2; TRBD1 aligns across 7 bases. The CDR3 contains 17 residues. Germline V gene sequence: CDR1 MNHEY, CDR2 SMNVEV (reference sequence). Trimming at V came to 3 bases and at J to 1 base, leaving 11 bases not matched to a gene. CDR3 nucleotides: TGTGCCAGCAGTTTGTCCCGGGACAGAAGGAATAACTATGGCTACACCTTC. Encoded protein: CASSLSRDRRNNYGYTF.